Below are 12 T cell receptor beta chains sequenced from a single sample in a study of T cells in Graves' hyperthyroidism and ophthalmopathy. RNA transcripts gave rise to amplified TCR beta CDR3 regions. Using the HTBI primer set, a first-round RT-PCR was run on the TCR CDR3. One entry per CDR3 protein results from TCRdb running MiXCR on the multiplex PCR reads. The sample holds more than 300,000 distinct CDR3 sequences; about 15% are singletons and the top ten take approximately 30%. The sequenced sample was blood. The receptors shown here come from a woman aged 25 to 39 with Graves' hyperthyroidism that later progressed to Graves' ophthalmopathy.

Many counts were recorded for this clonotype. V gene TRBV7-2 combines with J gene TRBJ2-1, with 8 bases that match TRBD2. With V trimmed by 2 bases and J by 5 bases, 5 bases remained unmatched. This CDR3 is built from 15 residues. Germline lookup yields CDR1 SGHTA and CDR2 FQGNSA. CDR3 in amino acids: CASSLRAGANNEQFF. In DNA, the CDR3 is TGTGCCAGCAGCTTAAGAGCGGGAGCCAACAATGAGCAGTTCTTC.

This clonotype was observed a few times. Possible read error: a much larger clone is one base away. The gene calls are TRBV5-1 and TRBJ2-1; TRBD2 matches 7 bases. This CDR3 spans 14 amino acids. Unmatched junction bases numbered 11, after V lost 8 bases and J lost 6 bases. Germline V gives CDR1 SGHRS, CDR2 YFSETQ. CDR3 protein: CARSGVLVSNEQFF. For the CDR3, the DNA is TGCGCCAGGAGCGGGGTACTAGTATCCAATGAGCAGTTCTTC.

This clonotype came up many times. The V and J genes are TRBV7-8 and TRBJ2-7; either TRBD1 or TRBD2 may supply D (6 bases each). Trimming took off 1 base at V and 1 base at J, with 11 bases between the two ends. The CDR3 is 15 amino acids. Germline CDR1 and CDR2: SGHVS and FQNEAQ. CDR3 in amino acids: CASSLVGGRSYEQYF. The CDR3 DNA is TGTGCCAGCAGCTTAGTAGGGGGGAGGTCCTACGAGCAGTACTTC.

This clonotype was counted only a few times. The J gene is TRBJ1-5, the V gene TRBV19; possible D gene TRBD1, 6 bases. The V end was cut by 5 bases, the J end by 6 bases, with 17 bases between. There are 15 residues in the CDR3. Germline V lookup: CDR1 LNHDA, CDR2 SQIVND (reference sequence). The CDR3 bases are TGTGCCAGTAGTCTTTACAGGGAAGAAGGTCAGCCCCAGCATTTT. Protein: CASSLYREEGQPQHF. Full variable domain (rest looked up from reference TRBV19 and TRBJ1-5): DGGITQSPKYLFRKEGQNVTLSCEQNLNHDAMYWYRQDPGQGLRLIYYSQIVNDFQKGDIAEGYSVSREKKESFPLTVTSAQKNPTAFYLCASSLYREEGQPQHFGDGTRLSIL.

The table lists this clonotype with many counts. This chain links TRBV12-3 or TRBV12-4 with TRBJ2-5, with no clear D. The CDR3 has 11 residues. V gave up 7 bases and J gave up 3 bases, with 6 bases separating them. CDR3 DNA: TGTGCCAGCAAGGGTGAAGAGACCCAGTACTTC. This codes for CASKGEETQYF.

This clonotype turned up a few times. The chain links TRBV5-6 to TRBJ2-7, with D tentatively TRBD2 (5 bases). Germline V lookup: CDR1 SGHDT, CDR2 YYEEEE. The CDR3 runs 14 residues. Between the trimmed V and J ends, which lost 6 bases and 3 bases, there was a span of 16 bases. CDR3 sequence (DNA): TGTGCCAGCACCCATGGGTATGGGAGCTACGAGCAGTACTTC. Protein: CASTHGYGSYEQYF.

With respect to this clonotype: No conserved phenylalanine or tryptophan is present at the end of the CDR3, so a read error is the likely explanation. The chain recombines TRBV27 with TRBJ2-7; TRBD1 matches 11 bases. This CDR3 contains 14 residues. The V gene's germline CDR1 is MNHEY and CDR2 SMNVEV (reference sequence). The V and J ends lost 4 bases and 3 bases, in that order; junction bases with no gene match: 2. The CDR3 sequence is CASSSGTGGYEQYL. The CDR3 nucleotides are TGTGCCAGCAGTTCCGGGACAGGGGGCTACGAGCAGTACCTC.

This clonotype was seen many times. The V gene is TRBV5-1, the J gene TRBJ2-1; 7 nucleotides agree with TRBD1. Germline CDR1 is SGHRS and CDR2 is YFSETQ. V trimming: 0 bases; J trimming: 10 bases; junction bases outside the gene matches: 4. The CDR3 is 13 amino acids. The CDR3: CASSLATGAEQFF. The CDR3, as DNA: TGCGCCAGCAGCTTGGCCACAGGGGCCGAGCAGTTCTTC.

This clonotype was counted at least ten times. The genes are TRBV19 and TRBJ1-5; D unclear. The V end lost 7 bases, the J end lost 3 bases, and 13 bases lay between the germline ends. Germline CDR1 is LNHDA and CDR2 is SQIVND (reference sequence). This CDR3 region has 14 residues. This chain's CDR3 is CASTFTGLNQPQHF. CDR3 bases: TGTGCCAGTACATTCACTGGGCTCAATCAGCCCCAGCATTTT.

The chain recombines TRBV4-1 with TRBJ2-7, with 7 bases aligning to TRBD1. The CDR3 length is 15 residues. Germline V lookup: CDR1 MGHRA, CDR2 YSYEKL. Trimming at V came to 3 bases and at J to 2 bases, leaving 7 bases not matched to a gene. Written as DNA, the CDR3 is TGCGCCAGCAGCCAGGAACAGGGGATCCCCTACGAGCAGTACTTC. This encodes CASSQEQGIPYEQYF.

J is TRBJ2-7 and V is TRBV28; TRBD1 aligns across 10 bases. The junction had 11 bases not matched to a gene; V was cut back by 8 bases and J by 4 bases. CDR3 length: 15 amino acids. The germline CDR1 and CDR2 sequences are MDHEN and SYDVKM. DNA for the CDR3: TGTGCCAGCTCGCCAAAGGGACAGGGGCTATACGAGCAGTACTTC. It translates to CASSPKGQGLYEQYF.

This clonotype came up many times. The CDR3 nucleotides are TGTGCCAGCAGCTCACCCCGGGCTAGCAGCTCCTACGAGCAGTACTTC. Translating gives CASSSPRASSSYEQYF. This chain uses TRBV11-1 with TRBJ2-7; the D gene is possibly TRBD2 (5 bases). Germline V gene lookup returns CDR1 SGHAT and CDR2 FQDESV (reference sequence). The CDR3 covers 16 residues. V was trimmed by 4 bases and J by 0 bases, leaving 16 bases between them. The full variable domain, rest sourced from reference TRBV11-1 and TRBJ2-7, is EAEVAQSPRYKITEKSQAVAFWCDPISGHATLYWYRQILGQGPELLVQFQDESVVDDSQLPKDRFSAERLKGVDSTLKIQPAELGDSAMYLCASSSPRASSSYEQYFGPGTRLTVT.